The present T cell receptor beta chain was sequenced within a study of neurological immune-mediated disorders. Template-switch 5'RACE cDNA synthesis added a 10-nucleotide unique molecular identifier. TCRdb fed the 5' RACE reads into MiXCR, producing one record per CDR3 protein. The sample holds 39,000 or so distinct CDR3 sequences, roughly 2.5% seen once. General observations from the study: HTLV-1-associated myelopathy had the most TCR clonal expansion, whereas multiple sclerosis had the least (lower than in healthy controls).

This clonotype was counted ten times or more. Its target is unknown. The CDR3 has 13 amino acids. V lost 5 bases to trimming and J lost 3 bases, with 8 bases between them. CDR1 is MNHNY and CDR2 is SVGAGI in the germline V gene (reference sequence). Material for sequencing was PBMCs. This TCR was recovered from a man aged 30 to 39 with multiple sclerosis. The chain employs TRBV6-6 and TRBJ1-5; D is perhaps TRBD1 (6 bases). The CDR3 sequence is CASSGQSNQPQHF. DNA of the CDR3: TGTGCCAGCAGTGGACAGTCCAATCAGCCCCAGCATTTT.